This paragraph reports one T cell receptor beta chain. CDR1 is SGHAT and CDR2 is FQNNGV in the germline V gene. J gave up 4 bases and V 4 bases, and 6 bases lay outside the gene matches. The CDR3 loop spans 15 amino acids. This specimen belongs to a study of regulatory T cells in long-lasting Graves disease. Study at large: For under 3 months, newly diagnosed Graves' patients had been taking antithyroid drugs.

Time point given: newly diagnosed GD, antithyroid drugs for less than 3 months. Extracted PBMC RNA gave rise to the TCR library. Patient provenance is recorded as an endocrinology department in Xi'an, China. Sequencing libraries for TCR beta were prepared with iRepertoire HTBI primers and Arm-PCR of CDR3 regions. MiXCR, applied by TCRdb to the multiplex PCR reads, yields one record per CDR3 protein. The sample records approximately 350,000 distinct CDR3 sequences, about 17% being singletons. This sample was also put to use in a study of T cells in Graves' hyperthyroidism and ophthalmopathy.

The sequencing here drew on peripheral blood mononuclear cells (PBMCs), taken at new diagnosis, from a patient treated with antithyroid drugs. V and J are TRBV11-2 and TRBJ2-3; 9 nucleotides align to TRBD1. This clonotype was sampled from a woman aged 18-29 years with Graves disease. The CDR3 DNA is TGTGCCAGCAGCTCGGGACAGGGTTATGCAGATACGCAGTATTTT. Its translation is CASSSGQGYADTQYF.